The T cell receptor beta chain under discussion was sequenced for a study of low-dose radiotherapy and immunotherapy resistance in tumors. Time point noted: after trial treatment. As for treatment: LDRT plus nivolumab, ipilimumab, low-dose cyclophosphamide and aspirin (RACIN trial). The germline CDR1 and CDR2 sequences are LNHDA and SQIVND (reference sequence). The CDR3 loop spans 12 amino acids. The V end was cut by 6 bases, the J end by 4 bases, with 9 bases between. TRAV- and TRBV-specific primers were used for first-strand cDNA, which covered alpha and beta chains. TCR amplification ran approximately 20 PCR cycles using constant-region and V-primer adapter primers. One entry per CDR3 protein results from TCRdb running MiXCR on the reads. Here the sample spans about 30,000 distinct CDR3 sequences, approximately 49% being singletons. Sample share makes this clonotype medium-sized (0.01 to 0.1%).

This chain links TRBV19 with TRBJ2-5; perhaps TRBD2 as D (5 bases). The sequence was collected from a male donor with gallbladder cancer. The material was PBMCs, obtained after low-dose radiotherapy plus immunotherapy. In nucleotides, the CDR3 is TGTGCCAGTAGGCAGGCGGGAGAGACCCAGTACTTC. It encodes CASRQAGETQYF.